The subject of this entry is one T cell receptor beta chain. From germline, CDR1 is MNHEY and CDR2 SVGAGI. The CDR3 runs to 14 residues. The germline V and J ends were trimmed by 5 bases and 6 bases, with 13 bases remaining between them. The data were taken from a study of T cells in narcolepsy. Profiling relied on immunoSEQ multiplex PCR, and the TCRdb table lists in-frame clones only, not all of them. The profile shows tens of thousands of clones, 83% of them singletons. Sequenced: CD45RA- memory CD4+ T cells from PBMCs. The chain joins TRBV6-5 to TRBJ2-2, with D possibly matching TRBD1 (5 bases). The origin of this receptor is a human donor with narcolepsy. The CDR3 spells CASSESRGSGELFF. The CDR3 bases are TGTGCCAGCAGTGAATCTAGGGGTTCCGGGGAGCTGTTTTTT.